This T cell receptor (beta chain) was recovered during a study of blood T cell repertoires in COVID-19. Looking at the study overall: Researchers got acute and convalescent COVID-19 samples from the United States, Italy and Spain.

In the source study's methods: Estimated nucleated cell counts came from reference gene primer amplification. The data were produced by immunoSEQ multiplex PCR, yet TCRdb's version contains in-frame clones alone and is incomplete. V, J and clone size reflect that table, while D and trimming were determined from the DNA. The data contain 65,000 to 70,000 clones, 90% to 95% of them seen just once; the ten biggest clones take up 2.9%. This receptor was taken from a man between 65 and 80 years old with active COVID-19. Sequencing used peripheral blood.

CDR3 region: CASRQSGGAGERTYNEQFF. CDR3 DNA: TGTGCCAGCAGACAGAGTGGGGGCGCCGGTGAAAGGACCTACAATGAGCAGTTCTTC. This chain joins TRBV11-2 and TRBJ2-1, with D maybe TRBD1 (6 bases). V was trimmed by 6 bases and J by 2 bases, leaving 26 bases between them. This CDR3 has 19 amino acids. The V gene's germline CDR1 is SGHAT and CDR2 FQNNGV.